This T cell receptor (beta chain) emerged from a study of T-cell memory formation after mild COVID-19. TCRdb analysed the 5' RACE reads with MiXCR anew, one entry per CDR3 protein. The table shows 300,000 to 400,000 distinct CDR3 sequences, with about 13% occurring only once. Germline V gene data show CDR1 as SGHTA and CDR2 as FQGNSA. V was cut by 5 bases and J by 9 bases, with 8 bases left in between. This CDR3 has 11 residues. The chain uses TRBV7-2 and TRBJ1-5; D unclear. The TCR originated in a man between 18 and 29 years old who had mild COVID-19 (a few samples of this study predate the infection). Cell type and time point are not known. The sequenced sample consisted of PBMCs or a T cell subset sorted from them (not recorded which). The CDR3 reads CASSPGGPQHF. The CDR3 DNA sequence: TGTGCCAGCAGCCCCGGAGGGCCCCAGCATTTT. The whole variable domain, filled in from reference TRBV7-2 and TRBJ1-5, reads GAGVSQSPSNKVTEKGKDVELRCDPISGHTALYWYRQSLGQGLEFLIYFQGNSAPDKSGLPSDRFSAERTGGSVSTLTIQRTQQEDSAVYLCASSPGGPQHFGDGTRLSIL.